This T cell receptor beta chain was profiled in a study of blood T cell repertoires in COVID-19. The participants were between roughly 18 and 100 years old and came from under 25 US areas. Recovered participants had two consecutive negative NP/OP PCR tests, healthcare professional clearance, or symptom resolution. The CDR3 totals 15 residues. Trimming cost V 2 bases and J 6 bases, with 13 bases left between them. Germline V lookup: CDR1 SEHNR, CDR2 FQNEAQ (reference sequence). Measured with immunoSEQ multiplex PCR; TCRdb has only the in-frame clones, and not every one. The sample includes 280,000 or so clones, about 85% of them seen just once.

The sequence derives from a woman aged 50 to 60 who had recovered from COVID-19. The sequenced sample was PBMCs or T cells enriched from blood (not recorded which). The chain couples TRBV7-9 to TRBJ2-2; D is possibly TRBD2 (6 bases). CDR3 DNA sequence: TGTGCCAGCAGCTTACGTGTCGGGGAGGCCGGGGAGCTGTTTTTT. Protein: CASSLRVGEAGELFF.